One and the same sample provided the 29 T cell receptor beta chains below, sequenced in a study of a mutant IDH1 vaccine in newly diagnosed glioma. These receptors lack a known antigen. The method was immunoSEQ multiplex PCR; TCRdb's version includes in-frame clones alone and lacks a portion of them. Of approximately 80,000 clones in the sample, more than 80% were seen once. As for time point: week 47, end of study. Vaccine doses each comprised 300 ug of mutant IDH1 20-mer peptide, with topical imiquimod. The source was PBMCs, collected from a glioma patient whose treatment included an IDH1 peptide vaccine. Source of these receptors: a man in his forties or fifties with glioma.

The chain couples TRBV5-1 to TRBJ1-2; the match to TRBD1 covers 7 bases. Germline-derived CDR1 and CDR2 are SGHRS and YFSETQ. The V gene end was trimmed by 4 bases and the J gene end by 8 bases; junction bases not matched to a gene: 11. There are 14 residues in the CDR3. DNA for the CDR3: TGCGCCAGCAGCCCCGACAGGGCGGCCCGAGGCTACACCTTC. This translates into CASSPDRAARGYTF.

This clone has just a few counts. The CDR3 is CASGPSEAEAFF. In nucleotides, the CDR3 is TGCGCCAGCGGACCTTCCGAGGCTGAAGCTTTCTTT. This chain connects TRBV10-1 to TRBJ1-1, with D unclear. The ends were cut back, 8 bases at V and 6 bases at J, with 13 bases in the middle. Germline V gives CDR1 WNHNN, CDR2 SYGVQD (reference sequence). This CDR3 comprises 12 residues.

This chain links TRBV9 with TRBJ1-3, with TRBD1 matching over 8 bases. CDR1 and CDR2 (germline): SGDLS, YYNGEE. With V trimmed by 4 bases and J by 0 bases, 3 bases remained unmatched. This CDR3 region has 15 residues. The CDR3 sequence is CASSQGAVSGNTIYF. CDR3 in DNA: TGTGCCAGCAGCCAGGGGGCGGTCTCTGGAAACACCATATATTTT.

The J gene is TRBJ2-5, the V gene TRBV14, with TRBD2 matching over 9 bases. With V trimmed by 0 bases and J by 6 bases, 11 bases remained unmatched. CDR1 is SGHDN and CDR2 is FVKESK in the germline V gene. CDR3 length: 17 amino acids. CDR3 nucleotides: TGTGCCAGCAGCCAAGAGTGGCGGGAGGGCACAAAGAAGACCCAGTACTTC. Its translation: CASSQEWREGTKKTQYF.

The rearrangement uses TRBV5-1 and TRBJ1-1, with 9 bases fitting TRBD1. This CDR3 has 15 amino acids. J was trimmed by 4 bases and V by 4 bases; bases with no gene match: 8. Germline V gene sequence: CDR1 SGHRS, CDR2 YFSETQ. This CDR3 is CASSLGTGRVTEAFF. The CDR3 coding sequence is TGCGCCAGCAGCCTGGGGACAGGGAGAGTCACTGAAGCTTTCTTT.

This chain connects TRBV5-4 to TRBJ1-4; D might be TRBD1 (6 bases). From germline, CDR1 is SGHNT and CDR2 YYREEE (reference sequence). The CDR3 has 13 residues. V was trimmed by 4 bases and J by 7 bases, leaving 11 bases between them. The DNA of the CDR3 is TGTGCCAGCAGCGGGGCGGACAGTGAAAAACTGTTTTTT. Amino acid sequence: CASSGADSEKLFF.

The J gene is TRBJ1-5, the V gene TRBV27, with D hard to call. Germline V gives CDR1 MNHEY, CDR2 SMNVEV (reference sequence). CDR3 length: 14 residues. V lost 1 base and J 1 base, leaving 5 bases between the germline ends. CDR3 amino acids: CASSLFLSNQPQHF. In nucleotides, the CDR3 is TGTGCCAGCAGTTTATTTTTAAGCAATCAGCCCCAGCATTTT.

J is TRBJ2-2 and V is TRBV9; D gene ambiguous. Trimming removed 0 bases at V and 4 bases at J, with 13 bases between. This CDR3 has 16 residues. Germline V lookup: CDR1 SGDLS, CDR2 YYNGEE. The CDR3 is CASSVVRPGGTGELFF. The CDR3 region has the DNA TGTGCCAGCAGCGTAGTCCGTCCGGGTGGCACCGGGGAGCTGTTTTTT.

V gene TRBV7-8 combines with J gene TRBJ2-5; no clear D. V was pared by 0 bases and J by 1 base, with 6 bases between. This CDR3 spans 14 amino acids. CDR1 and CDR2 from the germline V gene are SGHVS and FQNEAQ. This CDR3 reads CASSLAPAQETQYF. The CDR3 nucleotides read TGTGCCAGCAGCTTAGCGCCGGCCCAAGAGACCCAGTACTTC.

The chain has TRBV5-1 and TRBJ1-4; D is possibly TRBD1 (6 bases). V was clipped by 0 bases and J by 5 bases, with 11 bases between them. There are 15 residues in the CDR3. Germline V gene sequence: CDR1 SGHRS, CDR2 YFSETQ. CDR3 protein: CASSLAGTPNEKLFF. The CDR3 coding sequence is TGCGCCAGCAGCTTGGCAGGGACACCCAATGAAAAACTGTTTTTT.

The V and J genes are TRBV7-2 and TRBJ2-7; TRBD1 or TRBD2 may be the D gene (5 bases each). Germline CDR1 SGHTA, CDR2 FQGNSA. The CDR3 sequence is 13 residues long. Trimming took off 5 bases at V and 7 bases at J, with 15 bases between the two ends. The CDR3 nucleotides are TGTGCCAGCAGCCTGTACACGGGGCGAGAGCAGTACTTC. This encodes CASSLYTGREQYF.

V and J are TRBV19 and TRBJ1-4; TRBD1 matches 7 bases. In germline, CDR1 is LNHDA, CDR2 SQIVND (reference sequence). The CDR3 length is 13 residues. V shed 7 bases, J shed 5 bases, and the junction held 4 bases outside the gene matches. Here the CDR3 reads CASKVRGNEKLFF. In nucleotides, the CDR3 is TGTGCCAGTAAGGTCAGGGGGAATGAAAAACTGTTTTTT.

Note on this clone: Other DNA variants within this sample encode the same CDR3. The chain is built from TRBV10-1 and TRBJ2-7; D possibly corresponds to TRBD1 (6 bases). This CDR3 contains 15 residues. The V end was cut by 4 bases, the J end by 2 bases, with 15 bases between. Germline V gene data show CDR1 as WNHNN and CDR2 as SYGVQD (reference sequence). This chain's CDR3 is CASSGAAGTPYEQYF. CDR3 DNA sequence: TGCGCCAGCAGTGGAGCTGCAGGGACACCCTACGAGCAGTACTTC.

This chain connects TRBV30 to TRBJ1-1; TRBD1 might be the D (6 bases). The germline V gene has CDR1 GTSNPN and CDR2 SVGIG (reference sequence). The CDR3 runs 14 residues. V lost 2 bases to trimming and J lost 1 base, with 11 bases between them. The CDR3 loop reads CAWSKRTENTEAFF. The CDR3 DNA reads TGTGCCTGGAGTAAGCGGACAGAGAACACTGAAGCTTTCTTT.

The chain recombines TRBV5-1 with TRBJ1-2; D ambiguous. V was trimmed by 0 bases and J by 2 bases, leaving 5 bases between them. The CDR3 runs to 13 residues. CDR1 is SGHRS, CDR2 YFSETQ, per germline. DNA of the CDR3: TGCGCCAGCAGCTTGGGCCAAAACTATGGCTACACCTTC. Encoded protein: CASSLGQNYGYTF.

This clone was detected only once. The chain recombines TRBV7-8 with TRBJ2-4; 8 bases align to TRBD2. Looked up from germline, CDR1 is SGHVS and CDR2 is FQNEAQ. V shed 5 bases and J 1 base; nucleotides not matched to a gene: 13. The CDR3 loop spans 18 amino acids. CDR3 amino acids: CASSTLWREVRAKNIQYF. For the CDR3, the DNA is TGTGCCAGCAGCACCTTATGGCGGGAGGTTAGGGCCAAAAACATTCAGTACTTC.

This chain links TRBV7-6 with TRBJ2-7; 13 bases line up with TRBD2. With V trimmed by 1 base and J by 6 bases, 9 bases remained unmatched. Germline V gene lookup returns CDR1 SGHVS and CDR2 FNYEAQ. The CDR3 length is 17 residues. The CDR3 sequence is CASSLVLAGGLMGEQYF. CDR3 DNA: TGTGCCAGCAGCTTAGTACTAGCGGGGGGGCTTATGGGCGAGCAGTACTTC.

This clone was seen at least ten times. CDR3 in DNA: TGTGCCAGCAGCCAGGACCGGGACCCCCCTGGTCAGCCCCAGCATTTT. Translation gives CASSQDRDPPGQPQHF. J is TRBJ1-5 and V is TRBV14; possible D gene TRBD1, 5 bases. The CDR3 has 16 residues. Trimming left V 3 bases short and J 6 bases short, with 18 bases between. Germline lookup yields CDR1 SGHDN and CDR2 FVKESK.

The chain has TRBV28 and TRBJ1-1; 8 bases fit TRBD1. This CDR3 has 14 residues. V was clipped by 5 bases and J by 4 bases; unmatched bases: 6. Germline V lookup: CDR1 MDHEN, CDR2 SYDVKM. The CDR3 sequence: CASSTGGVSTEAFF. CDR3 in DNA: TGTGCCAGCAGTACAGGGGGGGTAAGCACTGAAGCTTTCTTT.

The CDR3 loop is CASSITGTGRAQETQYF. CDR3 nucleotides: TGTGCCAGTAGTATCACCGGGACAGGGAGGGCGCAAGAGACCCAGTACTTC. The chain has TRBV19 and TRBJ2-5; 9 bases align to TRBD1. Trimming cost V 3 bases and J 2 bases; bases outside gene matches: 10. The CDR3 sequence is 17 residues long. Germline CDR1 reads LNHDA; CDR2 reads SQIVND (reference sequence).

This chain connects TRBV7-2 to TRBJ2-3, with D tentatively TRBD2 (6 bases). The CDR3 runs 17 residues. Germline CDR1 and CDR2: SGHTA and FQGNSA. V gave up 2 bases and J gave up 0 bases, with 15 bases separating them. Here the CDR3 DNA reads TGTGCCAGCAGCTTACTCGCAGTAGCGGCCAGCACAGATACGCAGTATTTT. As protein: CASSLLAVAASTDTQYF.

The chain uses TRBV11-3 and TRBJ2-2; D might be TRBD2 (6 bases). This CDR3 is 14 amino acids long. Germline CDR1 and CDR2: SGHNT and YENEEA. Trimming stripped 4 bases from V and 5 bases from J, with 11 bases between. The CDR3 loop reads CASSSRDSTGELFF. The CDR3 DNA sequence: TGTGCCAGCAGCTCCCGGGACTCAACCGGGGAGCTGTTTTTT.

The gene calls are TRBV4-2 and TRBJ2-5; no definite D call. This CDR3 region has 14 residues. The V gene's germline CDR1 is LGHNA and CDR2 YNFKEQ. V lost 0 bases to trimming and J lost 1 base, with 6 bases between them. CDR3 in DNA: TGTGCCAGCAGCCAAGAAGGGCCCCAAGAGACCCAGTACTTC. It specifies CASSQEGPQETQYF.

This chain joins TRBV29-1 and TRBJ2-1; unclear D gene. CDR3 length: 10 residues. With 7 bases removed from V and 7 bases from J, the gap between germline ends came to 8 bases. Germline V gives CDR1 SQVTM, CDR2 ANQGSEA. In nucleotides, the CDR3 is TGCAGCGCCGTCGGAAATGAGCAGTTCTTC. Its protein is CSAVGNEQFF.

The rearrangement links TRBV25-1 to TRBJ1-2; D remains ambiguous. Germline V CDR1 and CDR2: MGHDK, SYGVNS. Trimming took 8 bases from V and 2 from J, leaving 12 bases between them. The CDR3 is 13 amino acids. CDR3 in DNA: TGTGCCAGCCCTGAGGTAGGGAACTATGGCTACACCTTC. It is translated as CASPEVGNYGYTF.

The chain is built from TRBV7-9 and TRBJ2-7; D uncertain. The CDR3 runs to 12 residues. Germline lookup yields CDR1 SEHNR and CDR2 FQNEAQ (reference sequence). V lost 3 bases to trimming and J lost 3 bases, with 6 bases between them. The CDR3 region is CASSFDFYEQYF. Here the CDR3 DNA reads TGTGCCAGCAGCTTCGATTTCTACGAGCAGTACTTC.

The V and J genes are TRBV7-9 and TRBJ2-3; TRBD2 matches at 7 bases. The CDR3 consists of 15 residues. CDR1 SEHNR and CDR2 FQNEAQ come from the germline V gene (reference sequence). V lost 5 bases and J lost 0; bases outside the gene matches: 5. Here the CDR3 reads CASSPRGVSTDTQYF. The DNA for the CDR3 is TGTGCCAGCAGCCCTCGGGGGGTGAGCACAGATACGCAGTATTTT.

The chain couples TRBV27 to TRBJ2-1; D ambiguous. Trimming cost V 0 bases and J 6 bases, with 18 bases left between them. The length of the CDR3 is 17 residues. Looked up from germline, CDR1 is MNHEY and CDR2 is SMNVEV (reference sequence). CDR3: CASSLSSGPRHPNEQFF. The CDR3 bases are TGTGCCAGCAGTTTATCCTCCGGCCCCAGACACCCCAATGAGCAGTTCTTC.

The V gene is TRBV18, the J gene TRBJ2-7; D is unclear. This CDR3 contains 11 residues. The V end was cut by 6 bases, the J end by 4 bases, with 7 bases between. Germline V gene sequence: CDR1 KGHSH, CDR2 LQKENI. The DNA for the CDR3 is TGTGCCAGCTCCCAAGAGTACGAGCAGTACTTC. Amino acid sequence: CASSQEYEQYF.